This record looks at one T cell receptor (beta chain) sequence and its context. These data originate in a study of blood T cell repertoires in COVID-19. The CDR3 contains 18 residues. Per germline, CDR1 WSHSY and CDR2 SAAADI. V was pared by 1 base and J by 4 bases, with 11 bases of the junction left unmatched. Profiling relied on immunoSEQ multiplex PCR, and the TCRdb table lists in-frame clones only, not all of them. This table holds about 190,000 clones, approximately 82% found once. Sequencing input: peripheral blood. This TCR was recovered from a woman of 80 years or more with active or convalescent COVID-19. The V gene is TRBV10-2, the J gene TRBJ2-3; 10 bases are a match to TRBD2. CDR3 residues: CASSEYFRASGSADTQYF. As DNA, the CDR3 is TGCGCCAGCAGTGAGTATTTCCGGGCTAGCGGGAGCGCAGATACGCAGTATTTT.